Here is one TCR beta chain with its context. Data came from immunoSEQ multiplex PCR; TCRdb stores just in-frame clones and leaves some out. This table holds about 120,000 clones, approximately 83% found once. The CDR3 is made up of 15 amino acids. V was clipped by 5 bases and J by 7 bases; unmatched bases: 13. Germline V lookup: CDR1 WSHSY, CDR2 SAAADI. This sample is part of a study of blood T cell repertoires in COVID-19. Across the study: Sources were T cells, B-cell-depleted T cells, or PBMCs; the material itself was cDNA or gDNA.

The receptor comes from a man aged 55-75 years with acute or convalescent COVID-19. The V call is TRBV10-2, the J call TRBJ1-2; TRBD1 agrees at 7 bases. Sequencing used peripheral blood. This CDR3 reads CASSYNPTGTSGYTF. In DNA, the CDR3 is TGCGCCAGCAGTTATAACCCGACAGGGACGAGTGGCTACACCTTC.